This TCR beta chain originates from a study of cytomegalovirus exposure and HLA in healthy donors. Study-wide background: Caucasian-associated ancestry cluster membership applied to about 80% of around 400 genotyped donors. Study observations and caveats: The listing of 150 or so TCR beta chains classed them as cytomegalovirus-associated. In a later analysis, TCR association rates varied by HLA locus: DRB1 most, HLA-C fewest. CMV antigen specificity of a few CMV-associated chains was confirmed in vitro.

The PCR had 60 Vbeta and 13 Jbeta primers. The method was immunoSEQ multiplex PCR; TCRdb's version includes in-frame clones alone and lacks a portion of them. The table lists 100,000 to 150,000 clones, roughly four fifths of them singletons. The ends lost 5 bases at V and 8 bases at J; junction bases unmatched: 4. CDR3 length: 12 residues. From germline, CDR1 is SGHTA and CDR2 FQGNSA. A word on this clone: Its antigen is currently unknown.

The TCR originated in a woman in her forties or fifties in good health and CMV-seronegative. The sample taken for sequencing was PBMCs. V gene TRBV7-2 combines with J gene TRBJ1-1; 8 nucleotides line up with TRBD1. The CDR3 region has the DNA TGTGCCAGCAGCGGCCGGACAGGGGAAGCTTTCTTT. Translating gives CASSGRTGEAFF.